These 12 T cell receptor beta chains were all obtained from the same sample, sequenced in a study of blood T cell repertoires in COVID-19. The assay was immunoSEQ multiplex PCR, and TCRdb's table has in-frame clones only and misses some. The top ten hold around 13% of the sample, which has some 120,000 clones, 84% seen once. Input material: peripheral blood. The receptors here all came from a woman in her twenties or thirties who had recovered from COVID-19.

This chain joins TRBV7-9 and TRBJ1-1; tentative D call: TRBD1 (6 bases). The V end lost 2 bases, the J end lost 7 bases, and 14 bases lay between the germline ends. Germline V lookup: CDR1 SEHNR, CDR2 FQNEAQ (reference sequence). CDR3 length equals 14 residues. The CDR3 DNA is TGTGCCAGCAGCTTAATCCAGGGGAGGGGTGAAGCTTTCTTT. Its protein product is CASSLIQGRGEAFF. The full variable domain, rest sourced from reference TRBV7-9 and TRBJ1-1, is DTGVSQNPRHKITKRGQNVTFRCDPISEHNRLYWYRQTLGQGPEFLTYFQNEAQLEKSRLLSDRFSAERPKGSFSTLEIQRTEQGDSAMYLCASSLIQGRGEAFFGQGTRLTVV.

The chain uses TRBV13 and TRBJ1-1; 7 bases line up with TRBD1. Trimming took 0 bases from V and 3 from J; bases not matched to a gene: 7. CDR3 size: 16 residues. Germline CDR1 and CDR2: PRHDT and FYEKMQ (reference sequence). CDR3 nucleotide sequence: TGTGCCAGCAGCTTAGGTTCAGGGGGATTGGACACTGAAGCTTTCTTT. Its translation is CASSLGSGGLDTEAFF.

The CDR3 sequence is CASSLELAGGQPGYEQYF. The CDR3 region has the DNA TGTGCCAGCAGCTTAGAACTAGCGGGGGGGCAACCGGGCTACGAGCAGTACTTC. This chain joins TRBV7-6 and TRBJ2-7, with 13 bases lining up with TRBD2. With V trimmed by 1 base and J by 3 bases, 9 bases remained unmatched. CDR3 size: 18 residues. Looked up from germline, CDR1 is SGHVS and CDR2 is FNYEAQ.

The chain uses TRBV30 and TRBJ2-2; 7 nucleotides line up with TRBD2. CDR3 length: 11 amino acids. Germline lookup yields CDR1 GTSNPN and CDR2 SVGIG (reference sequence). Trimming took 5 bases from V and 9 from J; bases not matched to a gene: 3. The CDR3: CAWAGVRELFF. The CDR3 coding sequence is TGTGCCTGGGCGGGGGTACGGGAGCTGTTTTTT.

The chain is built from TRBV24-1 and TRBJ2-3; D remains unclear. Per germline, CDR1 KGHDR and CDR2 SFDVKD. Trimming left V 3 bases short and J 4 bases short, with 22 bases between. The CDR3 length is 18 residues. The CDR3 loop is CATSDPPPHYYKSDTQYF. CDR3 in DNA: TGTGCCACCAGTGATCCACCCCCCCATTACTACAAGTCAGATACGCAGTATTTT.

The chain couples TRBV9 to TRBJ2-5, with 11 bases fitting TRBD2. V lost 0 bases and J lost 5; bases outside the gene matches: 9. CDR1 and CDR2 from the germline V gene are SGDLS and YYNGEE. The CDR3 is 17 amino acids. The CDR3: CASSVAPLAGGHETQYF. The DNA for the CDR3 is TGTGCCAGCAGCGTAGCCCCATTAGCGGGGGGGCATGAGACCCAGTACTTC. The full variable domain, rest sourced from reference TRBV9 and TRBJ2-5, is DSGVTQTPKHLITATGQRVTLRCSPRSGDLSVYWYQQSLDQGLQFLIQYYNGEERAKGNILERFSAQQFPDLHSELNLSSLELGDSALYFCASSVAPLAGGHETQYFGPGTRLLVL.

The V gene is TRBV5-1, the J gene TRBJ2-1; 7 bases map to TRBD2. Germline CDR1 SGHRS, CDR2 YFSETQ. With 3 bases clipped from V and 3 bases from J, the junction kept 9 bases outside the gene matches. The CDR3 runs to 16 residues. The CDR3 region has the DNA TGCGCCAGCAGCTCGTCGGAGCGGGAATTCTACAATGAGCAGTTCTTC. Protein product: CASSSSEREFYNEQFF.

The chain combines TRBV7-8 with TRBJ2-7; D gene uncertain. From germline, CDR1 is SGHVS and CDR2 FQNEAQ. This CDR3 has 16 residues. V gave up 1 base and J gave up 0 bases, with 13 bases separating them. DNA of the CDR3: TGTGCCAGCAGCTTAGGTACAGTCGCAAGCTCCTACGAGCAGTACTTC. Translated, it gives CASSLGTVASSYEQYF.

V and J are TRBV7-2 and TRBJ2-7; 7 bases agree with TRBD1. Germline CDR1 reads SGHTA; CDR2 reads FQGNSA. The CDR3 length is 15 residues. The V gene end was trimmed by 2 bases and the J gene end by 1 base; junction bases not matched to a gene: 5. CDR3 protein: CASSLRGQASYEQYF. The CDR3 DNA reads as TGTGCCAGCAGCTTACGCGGACAGGCGTCCTACGAGCAGTACTTC.

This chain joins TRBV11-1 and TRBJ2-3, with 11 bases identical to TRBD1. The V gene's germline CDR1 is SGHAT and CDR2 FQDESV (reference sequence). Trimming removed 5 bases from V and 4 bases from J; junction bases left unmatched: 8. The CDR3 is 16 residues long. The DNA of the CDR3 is TGTGCCAGCAGCCAATGGACAGGGGGCGCCCCAGATACGCAGTATTTT. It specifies CASSQWTGGAPDTQYF. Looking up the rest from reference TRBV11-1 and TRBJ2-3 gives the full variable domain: EAEVAQSPRYKITEKSQAVAFWCDPISGHATLYWYRQILGQGPELLVQFQDESVVDDSQLPKDRFSAERLKGVDSTLKIQPAELGDSAMYLCASSQWTGGAPDTQYFGPGTRLTVL.

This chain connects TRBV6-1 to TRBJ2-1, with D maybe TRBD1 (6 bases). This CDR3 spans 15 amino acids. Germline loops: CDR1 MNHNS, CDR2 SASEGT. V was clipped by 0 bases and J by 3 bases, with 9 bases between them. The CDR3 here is CASSEANRVYNEQFF. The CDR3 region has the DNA TGTGCCAGCAGTGAAGCGAACAGGGTCTACAATGAGCAGTTCTTC.

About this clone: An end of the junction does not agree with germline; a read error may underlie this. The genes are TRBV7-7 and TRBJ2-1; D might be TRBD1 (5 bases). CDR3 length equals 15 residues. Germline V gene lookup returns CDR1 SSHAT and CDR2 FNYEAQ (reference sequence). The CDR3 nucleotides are TGTGCTAGCAGCCCTGGACACAGCTCCTACAATGAGCAGTTCTTC. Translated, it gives CASSPGHSSYNEQFF.